This TCR beta chain was recorded in a study of CXCR3-negative and CXCR3-positive naive CD8 T cells. Study-wide findings and caveats: The study inferred TCR strength from TRB CDR3 properties and found comparable surface CD5 between naive subsets. CXCR3-positive naive cells had TRB CDR3s that were more hydrophobic than CXCR3-negative naive cells had.

The sorter processed each CD8+ T cell subset in triplicate at over 250,000 cells apiece. A CD45RO-CCR7+CD27+CD95- profile was what naive CD8+ T cells displayed. From germline, CDR1 is LGHNT and CDR2 FRNRAP. The length of the CDR3 is 17 residues. Comments on this clonotype: No antigen is known for it.

Researchers prepared the TRB cDNA libraries using 5' RACE with UMI labels. TCRdb re-analyzed the 5' RACE reads; it lists each CDR3 protein once, without DNA. The sample has 49,000 or so distinct CDR3 sequences; the top ten hold approximately 0.56%. The sequenced material came from naive CXCR3+ CD8+ T cells from blood. Subset denoted: CD45RO-CCR7+CD27+CD95- naive CD8+ T cells expressing CXCR3 (TNR3+). The chain employs TRBV12-5 and TRBJ1-2. This TCR was recovered from a human donor in good health. Some clones in this sample may be carry-over from other donors' samples. The CDR3 loop is CASGWERDLLPNYGYTF. The whole variable domain, filled in from reference TRBV12-5 and TRBJ1-2, reads DARVTQTPRHKVTEMGQEVTMRCQPILGHNTVFWYRQTMMQGLELLAYFRNRAPLDDSGMPKDRFSAEMPDATLATLKIQPSEPRDSAVYFCASGWERDLLPNYGYTFGSGTRLTVV.